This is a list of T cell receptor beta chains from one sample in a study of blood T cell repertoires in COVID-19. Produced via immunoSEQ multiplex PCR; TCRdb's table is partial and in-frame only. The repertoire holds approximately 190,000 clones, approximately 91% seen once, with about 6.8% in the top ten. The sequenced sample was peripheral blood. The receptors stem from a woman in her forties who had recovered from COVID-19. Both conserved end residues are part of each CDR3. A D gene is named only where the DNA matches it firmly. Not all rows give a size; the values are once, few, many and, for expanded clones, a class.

TGTGCCTGGAGCCTTCAGGGTTGGGGCACTGAAGCTTTCTTT	CAWSLQGWGTEAFF	.	.	TRBV30	TRBJ1-1
TGTGCCAGCAGGGACCCAGGGGGTCAGCCCCAGCATTTT	CASRDPGGQPQHF	TRBD1	.	TRBV6-5	TRBJ1-5
TGTGCCAGCAGTTTTCTGGACAGGGATGGCGGCTACACCTTC	CASSFLDRDGGYTF	TRBD1	once	TRBV27	TRBJ1-2
TGTGCCAGCAGGATACAGGCTATCGGAAACACCATATATTTT	CASRIQAIGNTIYF	.	.	TRBV27	TRBJ1-3
TGTGCCAGCAGCACGGGACAGGGGGCGAAAAACATTCAGTACTTC	CASSTGQGAKNIQYF	TRBD1	once	TRBV7-9	TRBJ2-4
TGTGCCAGCAGCACGGAGGAGAGCTCTGGAAACACCATATATTTT	CASSTEESSGNTIYF	.	.	TRBV5-6	TRBJ1-3
TGTGCCAGCTCACCAATCGGGACAGCCTACGAGCAGTACTTC	CASSPIGTAYEQYF	TRBD1	.	TRBV18	TRBJ2-7
TGTGCCAGCAGCTTTGGTACGGGACAGGGAAACTATGGCTACACCTTC	CASSFGTGQGNYGYTF	TRBD1	.	TRBV7-9	TRBJ1-2
TGTGCCATCAGTGCTGCGGAGCCCTCCTACAATGAGCAGTTCTTC	CAISAAEPSYNEQFF	.	.	TRBV10-3	TRBJ2-1
TGTGCCAGCAGCCCCCGGGACAGGCCAAATCTATTCTCTGGAAACACCATATATTTT	CASSPRDRPNLFSGNTIYF	.	.	TRBV21-1	TRBJ1-3
TGTGCCAGCAGTTTATGGGGTGGTAGGGGAGGAACGAACACCGGGGAGCTGTTTTTT	CASSLWGGRGGTNTGELFF	.	.	TRBV28	TRBJ2-2
TGTGCCAGCAGGGGGGACAGGGGGCAGGAAAAACTGTTTTTT	CASRGDRGQEKLFF	TRBD1	.	TRBV2	TRBJ1-4
TGTGCCAGCAGTCGGGAAACTGAAGCTTTCTTT	CASSRETEAFF	.	.	TRBV2	TRBJ1-1
TGTGCCAGTAGTCCCCACGGGGGGAGGGAGACCCAGTACTTC	CASSPHGGRETQYF	TRBD2	.	TRBV19	TRBJ2-5
TGTGCCAGCAGCGAATCGCTTACCGACAGGGCGGGCTACACCTTC	CASSESLTDRAGYTF	TRBD1	.	TRBV5-4	TRBJ1-2
TGTGCCAGCAGCGTAGGGGGACTAGCGGGAGCCTACGAGCAGTACTTC	CASSVGGLAGAYEQYF	TRBD2	.	TRBV9	TRBJ2-7
TGTGCCAGCAGTTCCCGGGGGGCTGGGGAGCAGTACTTC	CASSSRGAGEQYF	.	.	TRBV27	TRBJ2-7
TGTGCCACCAGCAGTGGGGAAGAGGGATCCTCTGGGGCCAACGTCCTGACTTTC	CATSSGEEGSSGANVLTF	.	once	TRBV15	TRBJ2-6
TGTGCCTGGAGTGAGGAGGGGGCTTACTCTGGAAACACCATATATTTT	CAWSEEGAYSGNTIYF	TRBD1	.	TRBV30	TRBJ1-3
TGTGCCAGCAGCGAACGTATTATGGGACAGGGCTATGGCTACACCTTC	CASSERIMGQGYGYTF	TRBD1	.	TRBV7-9	TRBJ1-2
TGCGCCAGCAGCTACGGACCGGGACAGCCAAATCAGCCCCAGCATTTT	CASSYGPGQPNQPQHF	TRBD1	.	TRBV5-1	TRBJ1-5
TGTGCCAGCAGTATAGCGGGAGGGACCTACGAGCAGTACTTC	CASSIAGGTYEQYF	TRBD2	.	TRBV6-5	TRBJ2-7
TGTGCCAGTAGTATTCCCCCTCAAACAGGTACCACTGAAGCTTTCTTT	CASSIPPQTGTTEAFF	.	.	TRBV19	TRBJ1-1
TGTGCCAGCAGCTTAGGAGGACAGGGTAATTCACCCCTCCACTTT	CASSLGGQGNSPLHF	TRBD1	.	TRBV7-2	TRBJ1-6
TGTGCCAGTAGTATAGGGGGACAGGTAGGCACTGAAGCTTTCTTT	CASSIGGQVGTEAFF	TRBD1	.	TRBV19	TRBJ1-1
TGTGCCAGCAGCTTAGCCTGGAAATCGGGGGAGCAGTACTTC	CASSLAWKSGEQYF	.	.	TRBV11-3	TRBJ2-7
TGCAGCGTTGAAGATTGGTTGACAGGGGAGACCCAGTACTTC	CSVEDWLTGETQYF	TRBD1	.	TRBV29-1	TRBJ2-5
TGTGCCAGCAGCTTAGGGGGGGCGAACACCGGGGAGCTGTTTTTT	CASSLGGANTGELFF	.	.	TRBV11-3	TRBJ2-2
TGTGCCTGCGCAGGACTAGCGGGAGGTTCGTCCTACAATGAGCAGTTCTTC	CACAGLAGGSSYNEQFF	TRBD2	.	TRBV30	TRBJ2-1
TGTGCCAGCAGCTTAGGGCAGTTCACAGATACGCAGTATTTT	CASSLGQFTDTQYF	.	.	TRBV11-1	TRBJ2-3
TGTGCCAGCAGTCCCCGGGTAACTAATGAAAAACTGTTTTTT	CASSPRVTNEKLFF	.	.	TRBV6-5	TRBJ1-4
TGTGCCTGGAGTGTCGGGGGAACTTCCTACGAGCAGTACTTC	CAWSVGGTSYEQYF	.	.	TRBV30	TRBJ2-7
TGTGCCAGTAGTAGTTTACTAGCGGGCACAGATACGCAGTATTTT	CASSSLLAGTDTQYF	TRBD2	.	TRBV19	TRBJ2-3
TGTGCCAGTAGTAGGACAGGGGCGAGCACCGGGGAGCTGTTTTTT	CASSRTGASTGELFF	TRBD1	few	TRBV19	TRBJ2-2
TGTGCCAGCAGCTTAGATCAGGTTCCTGGAAACACCATATATTTT	CASSLDQVPGNTIYF	.	few	TRBV7-9	TRBJ1-3
TGTGCCACCGAACTTGATGGCTACACCTTC	CATELDGYTF	.	.	TRBV28	TRBJ1-2
TGTGCCAGCAGTTACTCGGGACAGGGGTCCTACGAGCAGTACTTC	CASSYSGQGSYEQYF	TRBD1	.	TRBV6-5	TRBJ2-7
TGTGCCAGCAGCTCCCCCGTAGGGAGCGGGCGCACAGATACGCAGTATTTT	CASSSPVGSGRTDTQYF	.	.	TRBV3-1/TRBV3-2	TRBJ2-3
TGTGCCAGCTCACGGTGGACAGCCGAATCCACAGATACGCAGTATTTT	CASSRWTAESTDTQYF	.	once	TRBV18	TRBJ2-3
TGTGCCAGCAGCTTAGCAGGACTAGCGATGGAGACCCAGTACTTC	CASSLAGLAMETQYF	TRBD2	.	TRBV7-2	TRBJ2-5
TGTGCTAGTGGTTTGGTACTGGGCAGATTCCACGAGCAGTACTTC	CASGLVLGRFHEQYF	.	.	TRBV12-5	TRBJ2-7
TGTGCCAGCTCACCACCGGTGGGGCAGGGAGGTGATGTTTCACCCCTCCACTTT	CASSPPVGQGGDVSPLHF	.	.	TRBV18	TRBJ1-6
TGCAGCGTTGGTGCCGGGACAGTCTACGAGCAGTACTTC	CSVGAGTVYEQYF	TRBD1	.	TRBV29-1	TRBJ2-7
TGTGCCAGCAGCCAACTTTTTAATAGCGGCGCCGGGGAGCTGTTTTTT	CASSQLFNSGAGELFF	.	.	TRBV12-1	TRBJ2-2
TGTGCCAGCAGTTGGAACCTCGACCCTGCGGGCGCTGAAGCTTTCTTT	CASSWNLDPAGAEAFF	.	.	TRBV6-5	TRBJ1-1